This TCR beta chain was sequenced in a study of post-analysis software for immune sequencing data. Study-wide findings and caveats: By F measure, strong co-clustering occurred among samples prepared in the same batch. TRBV5-6, TRBV5-1 and TRBV20-1 were among roughly 5 TRBV segments more frequent in patients than controls.

The sample holds a few counts of this clonotype. The antigen is undetermined. TCR beta cDNA libraries included unique molecular identifiers. MiXCR was run by TCRdb on the PCR reads, yielding one entry per CDR3 protein. The repertoire holds around 710,000 distinct CDR3 sequences, with 35% to 55% as singletons. This CDR3 region has 11 residues. The V and J ends lost 4 bases and 5 bases respectively, with 5 bases between them. Per the germline V gene, CDR1 is SQVTM and CDR2 is ANQGSEA. J is TRBJ2-2 and V is TRBV29-1; D possibly uses TRBD1 or TRBD2 (5 bases each). The TCR originated in a girl aged 5 to 17 with multiple sclerosis. Sequencing was carried out using blood. The CDR3 region has the DNA TGCAGCGTTGGGGGGACCGGGGAGCTGTTTTTT. Translation: CSVGGTGELFF.